The T cell receptor (beta chain) described here comes from a study of Ad26.COV2.S vaccination and SARS-CoV-2 variants. Across the study: Ad26.COV2.S, an intramuscular injection, was given once or twice 56 days apart. Study results and limitations: Vaccine recipients and placebo recipients showed similar non-spike TCR breadth.

CDR1 ENHRY and CDR2 SYGVKD come from the germline V gene. V gave up 6 bases and J gave up 3 bases; unmatched junction bases: 24. The CDR3 covers 21 residues. Treatment of the sample: around 19 received Ad26.COV2.S at low or high dose, single or two shots; 5 received placebo; per-sample allocation not given. Samples were taken on day 63 after the first vaccine or placebo injection. The method was immunoSEQ multiplex PCR; TCRdb's version includes in-frame clones alone and lacks a portion of them. The table lists some 390,000 clones, 89% of them singletons, with 1.5% to 2% in the top ten. Points on this clone: Antigen specificity is unknown.

This sequence originates from a person between 18 and 59 years old who received the Ad26.COV2.S COVID-19 vaccine or a placebo. V is TRBV10-3 and J is TRBJ2-3; 10 bases align to TRBD2. Specimen: peripheral blood, collected in a trial of Ad26.COV2.S vaccine versus placebo. The DNA of the CDR3 is TGTGCCATCAGCGCTAGGGATAGACAGACGGGTAGCGGGAGGCTTACAGATACGCAGTATTTT. Protein sequence: CAISARDRQTGSGRLTDTQYF.